Detailed here is one T cell receptor beta chain. The assay ran at deep level. Only in-frame clones appear in the TCRdb table, and some are missing; sequencing was by immunoSEQ multiplex PCR. Among 1.6 million or so clones listed, more than 95% were seen once. Among the donors, all were Caucasian adults who lived in Nashville, Tennessee. Splitting the CD4+ cells yielded a CD45RA+ naive subset and a CD45RA-negative memory subset. Germline CDR1 is MNHEY and CDR2 is SVGAGI. Trimming cost V 6 bases and J 3 bases, with 12 bases left between them. The CDR3 has 14 amino acids. The sample is drawn from a study of shared clonotypes between healthy human individuals.

V usage is TRBV6-5 and J usage is TRBJ2-1; D is unclear. What was sequenced was naive CD4+ T cells sorted from blood. Subset given: CD45RA+ positively selected. The sequence was obtained from a man aged 25-45 years in good health. Here the CDR3 reads CASRIGPVYNEQFF. The CDR3 coding sequence is TGTGCCAGCAGAATCGGACCGGTCTACAATGAGCAGTTCTTC.